This TCR beta chain was captured by sequencing in a study of control samples from healthy donors and cancer patients. Sequencing used immunoSEQ multiplex PCR; TCRdb keeps in-frame clones, though not all of them. The data show around 22,000 clones, more than 80% seen once. In germline, CDR1 is LNHDA, CDR2 SQIVND (reference sequence). The CDR3 sequence is 16 residues long. Unmatched junction bases numbered 9, after V lost 5 bases and J lost 1 base. The sample was PBMCs. The sequence derives from a man in his sixties with head and neck cancer. The J gene is TRBJ1-2, the V gene TRBV19, with 8 bases fitting TRBD1. The CDR3 DNA reads TGTGCCAGTAGTGTCTCCGGGACAGGAAATAACTATGGCTACACCTTC. It is translated as CASSVSGTGNNYGYTF.